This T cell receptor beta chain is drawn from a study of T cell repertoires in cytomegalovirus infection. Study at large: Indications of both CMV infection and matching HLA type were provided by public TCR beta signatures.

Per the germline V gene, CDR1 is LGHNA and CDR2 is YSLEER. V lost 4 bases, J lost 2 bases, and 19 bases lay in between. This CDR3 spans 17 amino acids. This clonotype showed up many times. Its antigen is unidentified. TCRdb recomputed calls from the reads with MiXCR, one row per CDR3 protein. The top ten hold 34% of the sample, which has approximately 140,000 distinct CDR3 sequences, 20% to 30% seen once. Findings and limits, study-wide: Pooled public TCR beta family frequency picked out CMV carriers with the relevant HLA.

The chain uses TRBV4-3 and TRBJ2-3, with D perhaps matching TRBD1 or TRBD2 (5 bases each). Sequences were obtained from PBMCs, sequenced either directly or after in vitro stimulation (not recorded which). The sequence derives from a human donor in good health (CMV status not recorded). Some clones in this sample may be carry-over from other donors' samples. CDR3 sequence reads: CASSPTIQKGTTDTQYF. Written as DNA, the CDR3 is TGCGCCAGCAGCCCAACGATCCAAAAGGGGACCACAGATACGCAGTATTTT.